Each of the 28 T cell receptor beta chains below was sequenced from the same sample in a study of blood T cell repertoires in COVID-19. Libraries were prepared by immunoSEQ multiplex PCR; TCRdb keeps only in-frame clonotypes and omits some of them. This repertoire shows around 110,000 clones, 60% to 85% found once; its top ten account for 4% to 5.5%. What was sequenced was peripheral blood. All receptors come from an older man with acute or convalescent COVID-19.

The chain is built from TRBV19 and TRBJ2-5, with 9 nucleotides matching TRBD1. This CDR3 comprises 16 residues. CDR1 and CDR2 (germline): LNHDA, SQIVND (reference sequence). J was trimmed by 6 bases and V by 4 bases; bases with no gene match: 12. The DNA of the CDR3 is TGTGCCAGTAGTACCCTTCCGGGACAGGGTGCAAAGACCCAGTACTTC. Its translation is CASSTLPGQGAKTQYF.

The rearrangement links TRBV10-3 to TRBJ1-4, with a tentative D call TRBD1 (5 bases). V was clipped by 11 bases and J by 7 bases, with 17 bases between them. The CDR3 totals 13 residues. Germline CDR1 and CDR2: ENHRY and SYGVKD. CDR3 in amino acids: CAAVAGPGEKLFF. The CDR3, as DNA: TGTGCCGCCGTGGCAGGGCCAGGTGAAAAACTGTTTTTT.

The V call is TRBV7-3, the J call TRBJ2-2, with D hard to call. CDR1 is SGHTA and CDR2 is FQGTGA in the germline V gene. The CDR3 extends over 14 amino acids. The V end lost 2 bases, the J end lost 2 bases, and 6 bases lay between the germline ends. The CDR3 is CASSLVSNTGELFF. Here the CDR3 DNA reads TGTGCCAGCAGCTTAGTCAGTAACACCGGGGAGCTGTTTTTT.

A note on this clone: Within the sample, other DNA sequences also encode this same CDR3. The chain is built from TRBV18 and TRBJ1-2; D gene uncertain. V shed 2 bases and J shed 4 bases, with 8 bases lying between them. This CDR3 comprises 13 residues. Germline loops: CDR1 KGHSH, CDR2 LQKENI. The chain's CDR3 is CASSPEGTYGYTF. In nucleotides, the CDR3 is TGTGCCAGCTCACCAGAGGGCACCTATGGCTACACCTTC.

The V and J genes are TRBV7-9 and TRBJ2-7; no firm D call. The V end lost 3 bases, the J end lost 0 bases, and 6 bases lay between the germline ends. The germline V gene encodes CDR1 SEHNR and CDR2 FQNEAQ (reference sequence). The CDR3 runs to 13 residues. The CDR3 bases are TGTGCCAGCAGCTTCCCCTACTCCTACGAGCAGTACTTC. Its protein is CASSFPYSYEQYF. The full variable domain, its missing parts supplied by reference TRBV7-9 and TRBJ2-7, is DTGVSQNPRHKITKRGQNVTFRCDPISEHNRLYWYRQTLGQGPEFLTYFQNEAQLEKSRLLSDRFSAERPKGSFSTLEIQRTEQGDSAMYLCASSFPYSYEQYFGPGTRLTVT.

This clone was counted only a few times. The J gene is TRBJ2-2, the V gene TRBV5-1, with 12 positions matching TRBD1. Germline values: CDR1 SGHRS, CDR2 YFSETQ. This CDR3 contains 17 residues. The ends lost 2 bases at V and 6 bases at J; junction bases unmatched: 8. The CDR3 bases are TGCGCCAGCAGCTTAACCCCGGGACAGGGGGCAGCCGGGGAGCTGTTTTTT. As protein: CASSLTPGQGAAGELFF. The variable domain in full, with the rest retrieved from reference TRBV5-1 and TRBJ2-2, is KAGVTQTPRYLIKTRGQQVTLSCSPISGHRSVSWYQQTPGQGLQFLFEYFSETQRNKGNFPGRFSGRQFSNSRSEMNVSTLELGDSALYLCASSLTPGQGAAGELFFGEGSRLTVL.

The chain links TRBV3-1 (or the pseudogene TRBV3-2) to TRBJ1-2; 7 positions agree with TRBD1. J was trimmed by 2 bases and V by 5 bases; bases with no gene match: 11. This CDR3 has 16 amino acids. Germline CDR1 and CDR2: LGHDT and YNNKEL (reference sequence). The CDR3: CASSTNRKTGNYGYTF. The CDR3 nucleotides are TGTGCCAGCAGCACCAACCGGAAGACAGGGAACTATGGCTACACCTTC.

CDR3 coding DNA: TGCAGTGCTAGTATTGACCCCGGGGAGACCCAGTACTTC. Amino acids: CSASIDPGETQYF. The rearrangement links TRBV20-1 to TRBJ2-5, with D uncertain. V lost 3 bases and J 5 bases, leaving 13 bases between the germline ends. This CDR3 region has 13 residues. The V gene's germline CDR1 is DFQATT and CDR2 SNEGSKA (reference sequence).

This clone was recorded only once. The rearrangement uses TRBV19 and TRBJ2-2; 7 bases fit TRBD2. CDR1 and CDR2 from the germline V gene are LNHDA and SQIVND (reference sequence). V shed 10 bases, J shed 5 bases, and the junction held 10 bases outside the gene matches. There are 14 residues in the CDR3. The CDR3 spells CATPGREGTGELFF. In DNA, the CDR3 is TGTGCCACCCCAGGCAGGGAGGGAACCGGGGAGCTGTTTTTT.

This clone has only one observation. The chain links TRBV5-4 to TRBJ2-1, with 8 bases aligning to TRBD2. The germline V gene has CDR1 SGHNT and CDR2 YYREEE (reference sequence). The CDR3 extends over 16 amino acids. V gave up 0 bases and J gave up 3 bases; unmatched junction bases: 5. The CDR3 loop reads CASSLDGSGNYNEQFF. Written as DNA, the CDR3 is TGTGCCAGCAGCTTGGATGGTAGCGGGAACTACAATGAGCAGTTCTTC. Based on the CDR3 plus reference TRBV5-4 and TRBJ2-1, the full variable domain is ETGVTQSPTHLIKTRGQQVTLRCSSQSGHNTVSWYQQALGQGPQFIFQYYREEENGRGNFPPRFSGLQFPNYSSELNVNALELDDSALYLCASSLDGSGNYNEQFFGPGTRLTVL.

J is TRBJ1-1 and V is TRBV2, with 7 positions matching TRBD1. The V and J ends lost 6 bases and 1 base, in that order; junction bases with no gene match: 8. Per germline, CDR1 SNHLY and CDR2 FYNNEI. This CDR3 has 15 residues. CDR3 coding DNA: TGTGCCAGCAGGCCAAGACAGGGTTCGAACACTGAAGCTTTCTTT. It translates to CASRPRQGSNTEAFF. The full variable domain, completed using reference TRBV2 and TRBJ1-1, is EPEVTQTPSHQVTQMGQEVILRCVPISNHLYFYWYRQILGQKVEFLVSFYNNEISEKSEIFDDQFSVERPDGSNFTLKIRSTKLEDSAMYFCASRPRQGSNTEAFFGQGTRLTVV.

CDR3 residues: CASSVGGGGYTF. The CDR3 region has the DNA TGTGCCAGCAGTGTAGGGGGAGGGGGCTACACCTTC. The chain uses TRBV2 and TRBJ1-2; D is possibly TRBD1 (6 bases). CDR1 is SNHLY and CDR2 is FYNNEI in the germline V gene. V gave up 4 bases and J gave up 8 bases, with 11 bases separating them. CDR3 length equals 12 residues.

The chain combines TRBV10-1 with TRBJ2-5, with D maybe TRBD2 (6 bases). V lost 3 bases and J lost 6, with 17 bases in between. The CDR3 is 15 amino acids. Germline-derived CDR1 and CDR2 are WNHNN and SYGVQD (reference sequence). The DNA for the CDR3 is TGCGCCAGCAGTGAATCCCGGGACTGGGAGAAGACCCAGTACTTC. It is translated as CASSESRDWEKTQYF.

The chain couples TRBV7-2 to TRBJ2-1; 7 bases fit TRBD2. The CDR3 sequence is 15 residues long. Germline V lookup: CDR1 SGHTA, CDR2 FQGNSA. J gave up 5 bases and V 3 bases, and 7 bases lay outside the gene matches. This chain's CDR3 is CASSFLLAPNNEQFF. DNA of the CDR3: TGTGCCAGCAGCTTTTTACTAGCGCCCAACAATGAGCAGTTCTTC.

J is TRBJ2-1 and V is TRBV3-1 (or the pseudogene TRBV3-2); TRBD2 aligns across 12 bases. The CDR3 runs 18 residues. The germline V gene encodes CDR1 LGHDT and CDR2 YNNKEL (reference sequence). Losses at the gene ends were 0 bases for V and 4 bases for J; bases not matched to a gene: 7. The CDR3 DNA reads TGTGCCAGCAGCCAAGATCAGCTAGCGGGGGGGCGGTACAATGAGCAGTTCTTC. Its translation: CASSQDQLAGGRYNEQFF.

The chain couples TRBV7-3 to TRBJ2-2; a possible D gene is TRBD1 (7 bases). There are 14 residues in the CDR3. Germline V CDR1 and CDR2: SGHTA, FQGTGA. The V gene lost 0 bases and the J gene lost 8 bases, with 10 bases spanning the gap. This CDR3 is CASSLTEGAGELFF. The DNA of the CDR3 is TGTGCCAGCAGCTTAACGGAGGGGGCGGGGGAGCTGTTTTTT.

This rearrangement joins TRBV5-1 to TRBJ2-7; 11 nucleotides agree with TRBD2. In germline, CDR1 is SGHRS, CDR2 YFSETQ. This CDR3 contains 15 residues. After removal of 4 bases from V and 3 bases from J, the junction contained 6 bases not matched to a gene. The CDR3 sequence: CASSLTGTSGYEQYF. CDR3 sequence (DNA): TGCGCCAGCAGCCTAACCGGGACTAGCGGCTACGAGCAGTACTTC.

The chain has TRBV6-5 and TRBJ1-2; D is undetermined. Trimming took 0 bases from V and 3 from J, leaving 8 bases between them. Germline V gene data show CDR1 as MNHEY and CDR2 as SVGAGI. CDR3 size: 14 residues. CDR3 nucleotides: TGTGCCAGCAGTTACTCCCAGAGGGACTATGGCTACACCTTC. As protein: CASSYSQRDYGYTF.

The count of this clone is one. The genes are TRBV19 and TRBJ2-5, with 9 bases aligning to TRBD1. The CDR3 is made up of 13 amino acids. Germline V lookup: CDR1 LNHDA, CDR2 SQIVND (reference sequence). The trim removed 5 bases at V and 5 bases at J, leaving 3 bases unmatched. CDR3 in amino acids: CASSLGQGETQYF. The CDR3 nucleotides are TGTGCCAGTAGTCTTGGACAGGGGGAGACCCAGTACTTC.

This clone showed up just once. The same CDR3 arises from other DNA sequences in this sample as well. The rearrangement links TRBV5-1 to TRBJ1-5; 7 nucleotides match TRBD1. In germline, CDR1 is SGHRS, CDR2 YFSETQ. The CDR3 is 14 amino acids. V trimming: 0 bases; J trimming: 6 bases; junction bases outside the gene matches: 3. CDR3 bases: TGCGCCAGCAGCTTGGAGGGGGCAGGTCAGCCCCAGCATTTT. Translated, it gives CASSLEGAGQPQHF.

The chain links TRBV12-3 or TRBV12-4 to TRBJ1-4; 7 bases map to TRBD1. The CDR3 contains 13 residues. The V and J ends lost 7 bases and 4 bases, in that order; junction bases with no gene match: 3. The CDR3 DNA reads as TGTGCCAGCAACCGGGACAGTAATGAAAAACTGTTTTTT. This codes for CASNRDSNEKLFF.

The V call is TRBV19, the J call TRBJ1-5, with D uncertain. The CDR3 contains 13 residues. V was cut by 3 bases and J by 5 bases, with 8 bases left in between. Germline V lookup: CDR1 LNHDA, CDR2 SQIVND (reference sequence). The CDR3 here is CASSISLDQPQHF. The CDR3 DNA reads as TGTGCCAGTAGTATTAGCCTCGATCAGCCCCAGCATTTT.

The V and J genes are TRBV7-9 and TRBJ2-2, with TRBD1 as a possible D gene (6 bases). Germline V gives CDR1 SEHNR, CDR2 FQNEAQ (reference sequence). V was clipped by 0 bases and J by 2 bases, with 10 bases between them. The length of the CDR3 is 16 residues. The CDR3 is CASSLAGGGNTGELFF. In nucleotides, the CDR3 is TGTGCCAGCAGCTTAGCTGGGGGCGGAAACACCGGGGAGCTGTTTTTT. Using reference TRBV7-9 and TRBJ2-2 for the parts outside the CDR3, the full variable domain is DTGVSQNPRHKITKRGQNVTFRCDPISEHNRLYWYRQTLGQGPEFLTYFQNEAQLEKSRLLSDRFSAERPKGSFSTLEIQRTEQGDSAMYLCASSLAGGGNTGELFFGEGSRLTVL.

This clone was detected only a few times. V gene TRBV5-4 combines with J gene TRBJ1-2, with TRBD1 identical over 7 bases. The germline V gene has CDR1 SGHNT and CDR2 YYREEE (reference sequence). V lost 6 bases and J lost 0; bases outside the gene matches: 5. The CDR3 extends over 14 amino acids. The CDR3 sequence is CASNIGTANYGYTF. CDR3 coding DNA: TGTGCCAGCAACATCGGGACAGCTAACTATGGCTACACCTTC.

The chain joins TRBV2 to TRBJ1-1; D is ambiguous. Trimming cost V 4 bases and J 0 bases, with 12 bases left between them. This CDR3 is 15 amino acids long. Germline CDR1 is SNHLY and CDR2 is FYNNEI. CDR3 residues: CASSATARMNTEAFF. CDR3 sequence (DNA): TGTGCCAGCAGTGCCACAGCCCGGATGAACACTGAAGCTTTCTTT.

This chain uses TRBV27 with TRBJ1-2, with TRBD1 matching 10 bases. The CDR3 runs 17 residues. In germline, CDR1 is MNHEY, CDR2 SMNVEV (reference sequence). Trimming cost V 0 bases and J 12 bases; bases outside gene matches: 16. This CDR3 is CASSLSGRTGGILAHTF. Written as DNA, the CDR3 is TGTGCCAGCAGTTTATCGGGTAGGACAGGGGGTATTCTGGCACACACCTTC.

A word on this clone: One end of the junction does not line up with germline, which may come from a read error. J is TRBJ2-7 and V is TRBV18, with D maybe TRBD2 (6 bases). Germline V lookup: CDR1 KGHSH, CDR2 LQKENI. The CDR3 consists of 13 residues. CDR3: CASSPNLSRGWNF. Here the CDR3 DNA reads TGTGCCAGCTCACCAAACCTTTCCCGGGGGTGGAACTTC.

The genes are TRBV18 and TRBJ1-1; D gene ambiguous. Germline CDR1 reads KGHSH; CDR2 reads LQKENI. The CDR3 runs 16 residues. V was shortened by 2 bases and J by 5 bases, with 18 bases between the two germline ends. The CDR3 nucleotides are TGTGCCAGCTCACCAGTATCGAATTCGCCGAGGACTGAAGCTTTCTTT. This encodes CASSPVSNSPRTEAFF.